This paragraph reports one T cell receptor beta chain. Its antigen is not yet known. Base qualities were left out, and no much larger clone turns up one base away. The germline V gene gives CDR1 as KGHSH and CDR2 as LQKENI. From cysteine to phenylalanine, the CDR3 is 16 amino acids long. The kept DNA is CDR3 alone, 48 bases in frame from the first base. Relative to germline, V is missing 3 bases and J is missing 5 bases, with 7 bases of the junction outside any gene match. Participants in the prospective study were enrolled through a virtual design, were aged about 18 to 90 years, and lived in roughly 24 United States geographic areas. In the prospective study, participants were assigned to cohorts based on the clinical history participants reported in a screening survey and a study questionnaire. ImmuneRACE Cohort 3 recovered participants were defined by two consecutive negative NP/OP PCR tests, healthcare professional clearance, or symptom resolution. In the prospective study, mobile phlebotomists collected whole blood, serum and a nasopharyngeal or oropharyngeal swab from each participant. Participants in the prospective study had the option to provide additional blood draws and questionnaires over a roughly two-month period. Prospective study blood samples were shipped either frozen or at room temperature before DNA extraction.

TCRbeta CDR3 regions were amplified from genomic DNA by means of the immunoSEQ Assay, a bias-controlled multiplex PCR. As for the original processing: The number of nucleated cells in each sample was estimated from the amplification of reference gene primers within the assay. To quantify the absolute abundance of each unique TCRbeta CDR3 rearrangement, sequence reads were collapsed and filtered. Productive Simpson clonality was computed per sample as the square root of Simpson's diversity index over productive rearrangements. As stored in TCRdb, this immuneACCESS dataset retains in-frame rearrangements with V and J assigned. A fraction of the clones does not appear; measured against another copy, unresolved V genes explain less than half of the discrepancy, and the remainder lacks a known reason. That table furnishes V, J and clone size, whereas the DNA furnished D and trimming. This sample has a few hundred thousand clones in its table, and approximately 90% of those were observed once. Roughly 4% of the sample is taken by the ten largest.

This specimen belongs to a study of blood T cell repertoires in COVID-19 (TCRdb year 2020). Concerning the study at large: Samples from collaborators originated in the United States, Italy and Spain and spanned both the acute and convalescent phases of COVID-19. The prospective study material was composed of cDNA or gDNA derived from T cells, B-cell-depleted T cells, or PBMCs. Deeply sampled blood TCRbeta repertoires from subjects exposed to, actively infected with, or recovered from COVID-19 were included in the dataset. A freely available public database, intended as a resource for researchers studying the immune response to SARS-CoV-2, is where the repertoires were released. Samples came from the ongoing ImmuneRACE study (first 160 participants) plus 1,254 subjects from 6 global collaborators. Sample metadata almost always included a de-identified subject ID, COVID-19 status, age in years and sex. Where available, HLA class I and class II types were obtained from metadata supplied by the sample provider rather than from assay-based typing.

Study-wide findings and limitations: Clinical and demographic metadata were provided uncurated, with the amount varying by source and participant.

Sequenced sample: PBMCs or T cells enriched from blood (not recorded which). Recombination connected TRBV18 to TRBJ2-2, and TRBD1 aligns with 9 junction nucleotides. The sequence was collected from a woman between 25 and 40 years old who had recovered from COVID-19. The nucleotides are TGTGCCAGCTCACCGCTCCGGGACAGGGAAACCGGGGAGCTGTTTTTT. The resulting protein is CASSPLRDRETGELFF.